This T cell receptor (beta chain) was recorded in a study of T cell repertoires in cytomegalovirus infection. Overall study context: Carrying CMV and the relevant HLA type showed in public TCR beta signatures.

Findings of the study overall: Of the TCR beta families, the public ones yielded a cumulative frequency that identified carriers of CMV plus the relevant HLA. In two of eight donors, the top clonotype was HLA-C-restricted CMV-specific.

On this clonotype: The antigen is not known.

There are 12 residues in the CDR3. Germline CDR1 ENHRY, CDR2 SYGVKD. V gave up 8 bases and J gave up 3 bases; unmatched junction bases: 3. One entry per CDR3 protein results from TCRdb running MiXCR on the reads. The top ten clones hold over 10% of a sample with about 530,000 distinct CDR3 sequences, less than 30% of them seen once. The sequence came from a human donor in good health (CMV status not recorded). Some clones in this sample may be carry-over from other donors' samples. The sample comprised PBMCs. This chain connects TRBV10-3 to TRBJ2-5, with 7 bases identical to TRBD1. CDR3 nucleotides: TGTGCCATCCGGGACAGAAAAGAGACCCAGTACTTC. The encoded protein is CAIRDRKETQYF.